This T cell receptor (beta chain) originates from a study of cytomegalovirus exposure and HLA in healthy donors. Background on the study: Earlier findings included more than 95 million unique TCR beta sequences obtained from about 179 million T cells. Study-level findings and limits: Cytomegalovirus status was reportedly diagnosed by the classifier with high specificity and sensitivity. Owing to their indistinguishability, certain V segments, notably TRBV6-2 and TRBV6-3, were excluded.

The PCR ran on 60 Vbeta and 13 Jbeta primers. Measured with immunoSEQ multiplex PCR; TCRdb has only the in-frame clones, and not every one. With 150,000 or so clones in the sample, the ten largest clones hold around 2.2%. Trimming took 4 bases from V and 1 from J, leaving 10 bases between them. The CDR3 totals 14 residues. Germline V CDR1 and CDR2: SGHAT, FQNNGV. This cohort consisted of healthy bone marrow donors. Turning to this clone: Antigen specificity is unknown.

The source material was PBMCs. The chain links TRBV11-2 to TRBJ1-1, with D possibly being TRBD1 (6 bases). The source is a woman between 18 and 30 years old in good health and CMV-seronegative. The CDR3 protein is CASSWGHSNTEAFF. In nucleotides, the CDR3 is TGTGCCAGCAGCTGGGGACACTCGAACACTGAAGCTTTCTTT. Looking up the rest from reference TRBV11-2 and TRBJ1-1 gives the full variable domain: EAGVAQSPRYKIIEKRQSVAFWCNPISGHATLYWYQQILGQGPKLLIQFQNNGVVDDSQLPKDRFSAERLKGVDSTLKIQPAKLEDSAVYLCASSWGHSNTEAFFGQGTRLTVV.